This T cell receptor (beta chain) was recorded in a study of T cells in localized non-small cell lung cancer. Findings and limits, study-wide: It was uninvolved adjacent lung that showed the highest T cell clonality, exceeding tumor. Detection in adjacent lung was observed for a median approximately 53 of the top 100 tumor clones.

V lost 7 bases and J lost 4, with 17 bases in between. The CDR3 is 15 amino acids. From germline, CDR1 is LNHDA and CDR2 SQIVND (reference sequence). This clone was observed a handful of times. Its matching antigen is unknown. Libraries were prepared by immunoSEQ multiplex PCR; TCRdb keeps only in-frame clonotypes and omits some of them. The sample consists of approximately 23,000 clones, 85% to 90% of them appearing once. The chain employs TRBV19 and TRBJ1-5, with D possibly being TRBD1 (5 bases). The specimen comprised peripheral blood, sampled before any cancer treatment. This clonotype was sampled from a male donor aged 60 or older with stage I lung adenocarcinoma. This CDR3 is CASTPSGQGNQPQHF. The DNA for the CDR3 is TGTGCCAGTACCCCTTCGGGGCAGGGAAATCAGCCCCAGCATTTT. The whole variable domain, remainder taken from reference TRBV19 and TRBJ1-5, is DGGITQSPKYLFRKEGQNVTLSCEQNLNHDAMYWYRQDPGQGLRLIYYSQIVNDFQKGDIAEGYSVSREKKESFPLTVTSAQKNPTAFYLCASTPSGQGNQPQHFGDGTRLSIL.